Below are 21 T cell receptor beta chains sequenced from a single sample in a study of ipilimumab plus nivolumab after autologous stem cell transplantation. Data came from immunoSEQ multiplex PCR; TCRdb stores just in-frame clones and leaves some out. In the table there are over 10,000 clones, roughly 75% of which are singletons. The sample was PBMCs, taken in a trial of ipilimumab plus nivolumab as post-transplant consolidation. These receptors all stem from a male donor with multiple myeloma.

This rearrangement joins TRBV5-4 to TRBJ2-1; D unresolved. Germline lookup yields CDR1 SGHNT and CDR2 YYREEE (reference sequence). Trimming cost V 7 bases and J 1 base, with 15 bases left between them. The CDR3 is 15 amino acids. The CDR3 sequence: CASLSKEQSYNEQFF. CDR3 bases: TGTGCCAGCTTGAGTAAGGAGCAATCCTACAATGAGCAGTTCTTC.

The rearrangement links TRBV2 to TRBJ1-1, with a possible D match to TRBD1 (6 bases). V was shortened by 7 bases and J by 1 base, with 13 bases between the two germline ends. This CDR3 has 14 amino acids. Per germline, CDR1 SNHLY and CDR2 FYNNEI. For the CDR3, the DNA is TGTGCCAGCACCCCCCGGGACACGAACACTGAAGCTTTCTTT. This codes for CASTPRDTNTEAFF.

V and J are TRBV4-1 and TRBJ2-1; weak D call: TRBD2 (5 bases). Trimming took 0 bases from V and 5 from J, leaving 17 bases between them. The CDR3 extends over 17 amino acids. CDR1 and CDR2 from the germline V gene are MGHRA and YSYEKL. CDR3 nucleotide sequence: TGCGCCAGCAGCCAAGAGAGGCGGCAGACCGGGAACAATGAGCAGTTCTTC. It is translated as CASSQERRQTGNNEQFF.

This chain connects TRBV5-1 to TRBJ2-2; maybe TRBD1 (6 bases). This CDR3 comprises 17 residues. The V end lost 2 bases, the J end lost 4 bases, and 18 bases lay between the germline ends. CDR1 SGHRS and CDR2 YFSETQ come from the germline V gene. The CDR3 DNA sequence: TGCGCCAGCAGCTTAGTCATGGGGGCAGAAAGCACCGGGGAGCTGTTTTTT. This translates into CASSLVMGAESTGELFF.

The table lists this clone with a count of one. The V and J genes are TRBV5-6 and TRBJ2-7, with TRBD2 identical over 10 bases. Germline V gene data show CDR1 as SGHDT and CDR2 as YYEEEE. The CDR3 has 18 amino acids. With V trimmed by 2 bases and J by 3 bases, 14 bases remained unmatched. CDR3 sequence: CASSFLSSSGGLLYEQYF. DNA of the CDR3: TGTGCCAGCAGCTTCCTCTCTTCTAGCGGGGGCCTCCTCTACGAGCAGTACTTC.

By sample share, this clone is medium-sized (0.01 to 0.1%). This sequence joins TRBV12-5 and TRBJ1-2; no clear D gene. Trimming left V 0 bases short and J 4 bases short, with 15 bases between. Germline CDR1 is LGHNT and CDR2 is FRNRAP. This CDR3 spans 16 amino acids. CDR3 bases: TGTGCTAGTGGTTTGGTCGCCCTGGGCCCGTTCTATGGCTACACCTTC. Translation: CASGLVALGPFYGYTF.

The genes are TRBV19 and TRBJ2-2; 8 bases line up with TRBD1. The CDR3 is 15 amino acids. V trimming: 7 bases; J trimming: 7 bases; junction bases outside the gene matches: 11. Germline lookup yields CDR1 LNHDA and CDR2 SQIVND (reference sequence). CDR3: CASTPLTGAYGELFF. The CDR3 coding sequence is TGTGCCAGTACCCCTCTGACAGGGGCCTACGGGGAGCTGTTTTTT.

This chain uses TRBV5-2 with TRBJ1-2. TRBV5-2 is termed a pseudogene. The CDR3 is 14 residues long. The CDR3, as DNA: TGCGCCAGCAGCCAATGGGGAGTTGTGGATGGCTACACCTTC. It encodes CASSQWGVVDGYTF.

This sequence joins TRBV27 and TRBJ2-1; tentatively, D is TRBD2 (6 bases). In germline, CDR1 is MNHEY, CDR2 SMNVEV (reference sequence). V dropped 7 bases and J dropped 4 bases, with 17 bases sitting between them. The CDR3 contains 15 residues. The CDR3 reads CASTLTGVRYNEQFF. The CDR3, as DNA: TGTGCCAGCACCCTAACGGGGGTACGGTACAATGAGCAGTTCTTC.

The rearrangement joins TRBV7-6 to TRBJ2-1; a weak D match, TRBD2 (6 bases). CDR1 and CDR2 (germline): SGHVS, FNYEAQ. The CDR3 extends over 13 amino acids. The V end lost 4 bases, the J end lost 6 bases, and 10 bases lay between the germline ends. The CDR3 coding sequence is TGTGCCAGCAGCTCGACTAGTGGCAATGAGCAGTTCTTC. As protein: CASSSTSGNEQFF.

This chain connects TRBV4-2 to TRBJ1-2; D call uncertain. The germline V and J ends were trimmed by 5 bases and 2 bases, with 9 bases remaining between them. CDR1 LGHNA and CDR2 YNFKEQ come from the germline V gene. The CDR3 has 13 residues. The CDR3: CASSFGENYGYTF. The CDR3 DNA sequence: TGTGCCAGCAGCTTCGGGGAGAACTATGGCTACACCTTC.

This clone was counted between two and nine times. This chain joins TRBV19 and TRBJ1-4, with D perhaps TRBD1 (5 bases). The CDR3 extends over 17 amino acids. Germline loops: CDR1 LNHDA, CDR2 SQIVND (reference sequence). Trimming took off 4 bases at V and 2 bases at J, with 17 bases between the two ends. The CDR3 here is CASSRGDSSITNEKLFF. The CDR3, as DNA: TGTGCCAGTAGTAGGGGAGACAGCTCGATCACTAATGAAAAACTGTTTTTT.

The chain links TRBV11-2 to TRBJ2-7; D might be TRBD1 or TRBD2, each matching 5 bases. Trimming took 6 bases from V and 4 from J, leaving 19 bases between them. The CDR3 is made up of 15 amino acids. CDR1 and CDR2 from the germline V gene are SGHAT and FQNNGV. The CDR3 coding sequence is TGTGCCAGCAGTTCAACCGGGACCCTACCTTACGAGCAGTACTTC. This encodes CASSSTGTLPYEQYF. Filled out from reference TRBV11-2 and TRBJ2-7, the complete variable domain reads EAGVAQSPRYKIIEKRQSVAFWCNPISGHATLYWYQQILGQGPKLLIQFQNNGVVDDSQLPKDRFSAERLKGVDSTLKIQPAKLEDSAVYLCASSSTGTLPYEQYFGPGTRLTVT.

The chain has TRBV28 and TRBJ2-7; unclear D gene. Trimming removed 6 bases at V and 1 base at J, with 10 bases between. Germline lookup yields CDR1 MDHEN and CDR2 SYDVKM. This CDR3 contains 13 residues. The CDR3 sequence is CASSWAGSYEQYF. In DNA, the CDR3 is TGTGCCAGCAGCTGGGCCGGTTCCTACGAGCAGTACTTC.

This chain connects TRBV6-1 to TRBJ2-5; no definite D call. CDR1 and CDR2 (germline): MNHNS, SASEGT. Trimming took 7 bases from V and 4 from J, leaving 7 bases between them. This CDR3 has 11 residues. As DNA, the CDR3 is TGTGCCAGCACGCAGGCAGAGACCCAGTACTTC. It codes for CASTQAETQYF.

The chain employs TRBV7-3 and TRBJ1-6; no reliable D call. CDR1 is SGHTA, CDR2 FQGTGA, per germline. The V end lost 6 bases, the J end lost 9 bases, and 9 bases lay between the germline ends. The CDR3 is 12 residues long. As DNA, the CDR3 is TGTGCCAGCAGTCGACCTGGTTCACCCCTCCACTTT. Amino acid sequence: CASSRPGSPLHF. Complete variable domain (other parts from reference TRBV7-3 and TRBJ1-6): GAGVSQTPSNKVTEKGKYVELRCDPISGHTALYWYRQSLGQGPEFLIYFQGTGAADDSGLPNDRFFAVRPEGSVSTLKIQRTERGDSAVYLCASSRPGSPLHFGNGTRLTVT.

CDR3 nucleotides: TGTGCCAGCACCCACAGGGGGAATAGCTATGGCTACACCTTC. It is translated as CASTHRGNSYGYTF. This chain joins TRBV5-6 and TRBJ1-2, with 8 bases lining up with TRBD1. Germline assignment: CDR1 SGHDT and CDR2 YYEEEE. The J segment lost 4 bases and the V segment lost 6 bases, leaving 8 bases of the junction unmatched. The CDR3 has 14 residues.

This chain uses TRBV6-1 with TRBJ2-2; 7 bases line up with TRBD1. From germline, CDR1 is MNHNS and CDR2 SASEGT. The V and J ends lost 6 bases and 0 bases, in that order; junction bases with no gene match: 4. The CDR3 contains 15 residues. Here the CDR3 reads CASSYRGSNTGELFF. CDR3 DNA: TGTGCCAGCAGCTACAGGGGTTCGAACACCGGGGAGCTGTTTTTT.

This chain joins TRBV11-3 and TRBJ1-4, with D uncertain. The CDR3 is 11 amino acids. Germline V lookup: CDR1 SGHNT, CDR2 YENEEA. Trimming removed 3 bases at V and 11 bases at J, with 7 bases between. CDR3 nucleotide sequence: TGTGCCAGCAGCTTGGAGAGGAAACTGTTTTTT. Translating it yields CASSLERKLFF.

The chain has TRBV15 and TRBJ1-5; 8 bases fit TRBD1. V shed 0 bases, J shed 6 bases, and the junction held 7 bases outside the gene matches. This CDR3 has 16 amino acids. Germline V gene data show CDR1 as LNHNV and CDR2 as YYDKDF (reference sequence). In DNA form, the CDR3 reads TGTGCCACCAGCAGAGATCTAGCAGGGGGCAGTCAGCCCCAGCATTTT. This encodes CATSRDLAGGSQPQHF.

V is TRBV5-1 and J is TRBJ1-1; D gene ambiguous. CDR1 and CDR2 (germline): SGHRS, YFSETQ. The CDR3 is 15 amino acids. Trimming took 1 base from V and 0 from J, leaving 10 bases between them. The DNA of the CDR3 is TGCGCCAGCAGCTTGACGACGGCCCTGAACACTGAAGCTTTCTTT. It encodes CASSLTTALNTEAFF.